One sample yielded the 16 T cell receptor beta chains listed below, sequenced in a study of PD-L1 blockade in urothelial cancer. Profiling relied on immunoSEQ multiplex PCR, and the TCRdb table lists in-frame clones only, not all of them. Of 38,000 or so clones detected, around 80% appear once; the ten largest clones hold about 16%. This material consisted of PBMCs, taken around atezolizumab (anti-PD-L1) treatment. All receptors come from a man between 60 and 70 years old with urothelial cancer.

This clone was detected only once. The chain is built from TRBV19 and TRBJ1-5, with D uncertain. V was cut by 1 base and J by 9 bases, with 16 bases left in between. Per the germline V gene, CDR1 is LNHDA and CDR2 is SQIVND (reference sequence). The CDR3 covers 15 residues. The chain's CDR3 is CASSIGGTFDRPQHF. As DNA, the CDR3 is TGTGCCAGTAGTATAGGCGGCACTTTTGATCGGCCCCAGCATTTT.

The chain recombines TRBV10-2 with TRBJ2-7, with a weak D call TRBD2 (6 bases). V lost 8 bases to trimming and J lost 3 bases, with 20 bases between them. Germline values: CDR1 WSHSY, CDR2 SAAADI. This CDR3 region has 15 residues. This chain's CDR3 is CASFSYGDSNYEQYF. Here the CDR3 DNA reads TGCGCCAGCTTCTCCTACGGGGACTCGAACTACGAGCAGTACTTC.

V usage is TRBV7-9 and J usage is TRBJ2-5, with 7 positions matching TRBD1. This CDR3 is 17 amino acids long. Germline CDR1 SEHNR, CDR2 FQNEAQ (reference sequence). V lost 0 bases, J lost 2 bases, and 9 bases stayed unmatched. CDR3 residues: CASSLAQGLGDQETQYF. The CDR3 nucleotides read TGTGCCAGCAGCTTAGCACAGGGGCTTGGGGATCAAGAGACCCAGTACTTC.

The rearrangement joins TRBV5-6 to TRBJ2-5; maybe TRBD1 (7 bases). The CDR3 sequence is 14 residues long. CDR1 SGHDT and CDR2 YYEEEE come from the germline V gene. The V end lost 4 bases, the J end lost 5 bases, and 15 bases lay between the germline ends. The CDR3 bases are TGTGCCAGCAGCCCTTCAGGGGGGACGGAGACCCAGTACTTC. It specifies CASSPSGGTETQYF.

The chain carries TRBV10-1 and TRBJ2-3, with D possibly TRBD2 on 6 matching bases. The CDR3 is 16 residues long. CDR1 is WNHNN, CDR2 SYGVQD, per germline (reference sequence). V lost 4 bases to trimming and J lost 1 base, with 15 bases between them. In DNA, the CDR3 is TGCGCCAGCAGTGTAGCTTTCGGGGGAGGCACAGATACGCAGTATTTT. The encoded protein is CASSVAFGGGTDTQYF.

The rearrangement joins TRBV6-1 to TRBJ2-7; TRBD2 aligns across 12 bases. V shed 4 bases and J 5 bases; nucleotides not matched to a gene: 9. CDR1 is MNHNS and CDR2 is SASEGT in the germline V gene. This CDR3 region has 16 residues. CDR3 nucleotide sequence: TGTGCCAGCAGTGCCCTAGCGGGAGGGGCCGCCCACGAGCAGTACTTC. Translating it yields CASSALAGGAAHEQYF.

V is TRBV5-8 and J is TRBJ1-3; D is unclear. V dropped 4 bases and J dropped 0 bases, with 2 bases sitting between them. CDR1 and CDR2 (germline): SGHTS, YDEGEE. The CDR3 runs 12 residues. As DNA, the CDR3 is TGTGCCAGCAGCCTCTCTGGAAACACCATATATTTT. This encodes CASSLSGNTIYF.

V usage is TRBV5-1 and J usage is TRBJ1-1, with 8 nucleotides matching TRBD1. Trimming cost V 4 bases and J 1 base; bases outside gene matches: 6. The germline V gene has CDR1 SGHRS and CDR2 YFSETQ. This CDR3 comprises 15 residues. CDR3 in DNA: TGCGCCAGCAGCGTTAGACAGGGGAGGAACACTGAAGCTTTCTTT. Amino acid sequence: CASSVRQGRNTEAFF.

The V call is TRBV15, the J call TRBJ1-5, with 7 bases fitting TRBD1. With V trimmed by 3 bases and J by 4 bases, 0 bases remained unmatched. Germline CDR1 and CDR2: LNHNV and YYDKDF (reference sequence). The CDR3 sequence is 13 residues long. The CDR3: CATSRDRNQPQHF. The DNA for the CDR3 is TGTGCCACCAGCAGGGACAGGAATCAGCCCCAGCATTTT.

This clone was seen more than once but under ten times. The chain joins TRBV6-6 to TRBJ2-1; the match to TRBD2 covers 7 bases. The V gene end was trimmed by 6 bases and the J gene end by 6 bases; junction bases not matched to a gene: 8. The CDR3 loop spans 14 amino acids. Looked up from germline, CDR1 is MNHNY and CDR2 is SVGAGI (reference sequence). The CDR3 bases are TGTGCCAGCAGATCGACCGGGACTACCAATGAGCAGTTCTTC. It specifies CASRSTGTTNEQFF.

The V and J genes are TRBV28 and TRBJ2-1, with 9 bases that match TRBD1. Germline values: CDR1 MDHEN, CDR2 SYDVKM. The V segment lost 8 bases and the J segment 7 bases; nucleotides outside the gene matches: 6. The CDR3 extends over 13 amino acids. In DNA form, the CDR3 reads TGTGCCAGCGCGGACAGGGGACGGAATGAGCAGTTCTTC. Protein sequence: CASADRGRNEQFF.

This sequence joins TRBV7-8 and TRBJ1-4; TRBD1 agrees at 8 bases. Per germline, CDR1 SGHVS and CDR2 FQNEAQ. J gave up 5 bases and V 4 bases, and 6 bases lay outside the gene matches. The CDR3 has 15 amino acids. The CDR3 is CASSSSDRVNEKLFF. DNA for the CDR3: TGTGCCAGCAGCTCCTCGGACAGGGTGAATGAAAAACTGTTTTTT.

The J gene is TRBJ2-7, the V gene TRBV6-1, with 9 nucleotides matching TRBD1. The V and J ends lost 6 bases and 5 bases, in that order; junction bases with no gene match: 11. This CDR3 has 15 amino acids. Germline loops: CDR1 MNHNS, CDR2 SASEGT. The CDR3 reads CASREPGTGQDEQYF. The CDR3 DNA sequence: TGTGCCAGCAGGGAACCGGGGACAGGGCAAGACGAGCAGTACTTC.

The chain recombines TRBV6-1 with TRBJ1-2, with 8 bases matching TRBD1. Per the germline V gene, CDR1 is MNHNS and CDR2 is SASEGT. This CDR3 comprises 13 residues. J lost 10 bases, V lost 6 bases, and 10 bases had no gene match. DNA of the CDR3: TGTGCCAGCAGCCCCCAAGGACAGGGTACCTACACCTTC. Residues: CASSPQGQGTYTF.

V is TRBV14 and J is TRBJ2-5; TRBD2 aligns across 8 bases. CDR1 is SGHDN and CDR2 is FVKESK in the germline V gene. V dropped 4 bases and J dropped 1; count of bases not matched to a gene: 8. CDR3 length: 16 residues. CDR3 DNA sequence: TGTGCCAGCAGCCCTCGGGGGGGGCTAGGCCAAGAGACCCAGTACTTC. Amino acids: CASSPRGGLGQETQYF. Full variable domain (rest looked up from reference TRBV14 and TRBJ2-5): EAGVTQFPSHSVIEKGQTVTLRCDPISGHDNLYWYRRVMGKEIKFLLHFVKESKQDESGMPNNRFLAERTGGTYSTLKVQPAELEDSGVYFCASSPRGGLGQETQYFGPGTRLLVL.

This sequence joins TRBV2 and TRBJ2-7; TRBD1 agrees at 9 bases. With V trimmed by 6 bases and J by 5 bases, 8 bases remained unmatched. This CDR3 spans 14 amino acids. The germline V gene has CDR1 SNHLY and CDR2 FYNNEI. The CDR3 DNA reads as TGTGCCAGCAGGACCGGGACAGGGAGCCACGAGCAGTACTTC. Translated: CASRTGTGSHEQYF.